These T cell receptor beta chains were read from a single sample in a study of cytomegalovirus exposure and HLA in healthy donors. Here immunoSEQ multiplex PCR was the method, and the copy in TCRdb shows in-frame clones only, minus some. The sample contains roughly 200,000 clones, 77% of which appear only once. Material for sequencing was PBMCs. These receptors were obtained from a woman aged 60-75 years in good health and CMV-seropositive. The CDR3 runs from the conserved cysteine through the conserved F or W. Fields, in order: clone size, V gene, D gene, J gene, CDR3 protein, CDR3 DNA. The D gene is left open where the match is weak. Only part of the rows carry a size: once, few, many, or a class if the clone is expanded.

>-|TRBV9|TRBD2|TRBJ2-2
CASSARWASGSTNTGELFF
TGTGCCAGCAGCGCCCGATGGGCTAGCGGGAGCACAAACACCGGGGAGCTGTTTTTT
>-|TRBV18|-|TRBJ2-5
CASSPVGQTTYQETQYF
TGTGCCAGCTCACCCGTCGGACAGACGACGTATCAAGAGACCCAGTACTTC
>-|TRBV7-2|-|TRBJ1-5
CASSLEVGRVQPQHF
TGTGCCAGCAGCTTAGAGGTCGGGAGGGTTCAGCCCCAGCATTTT
>-|TRBV27|-|TRBJ1-1
CASSLYAGANTEAFF
TGTGCCAGCAGTTTATACGCAGGTGCGAACACTGAAGCTTTCTTT
>-|TRBV5-1|-|TRBJ1-1
CASSLRGAEAFF
TGCGCCAGCAGCTTGAGGGGCGCTGAAGCTTTCTTT
>-|TRBV7-3|TRBD1|TRBJ2-7
CASSITGQGVYEQYF
TGTGCCAGCAGCATAACGGGACAGGGGGTTTACGAGCAGTACTTC
>-|TRBV9|-|TRBJ1-3
CASSAAGTGNTIYF
TGTGCCAGCAGCGCCGCGGGGACTGGAAACACCATATATTTT
>-|TRBV9|-|TRBJ1-3
CASSVEVAAVGNTIYF
TGCGCCAGCAGCGTGGAAGTTGCGGCAGTAGGAAACACCATATATTTT
>-|TRBV7-2|-|TRBJ1-1
CASSEQRANTEAFF
TGTGCCAGCAGCGAACAGAGGGCAAACACTGAAGCTTTCTTT
>-|TRBV6-5|-|TRBJ2-3
CASSYPDTQYF
TGTGCCAGCAGTTACCCGGATACGCAGTATTTT
>-|TRBV18|TRBD1|TRBJ1-5
CASSPPGQGNQPQHF
TGTGCCAGCTCACCACCGGGACAGGGCAATCAGCCCCAGCATTTT
>-|TRBV16|TRBD1|TRBJ1-2
CASSRPGTGGPPNYGYTF
TGTGCCAGCAGCCGGCCTGGGACAGGGGGCCCACCTAACTATGGCTACACCTTC
>-|TRBV7-2|TRBD2|TRBJ2-5
CASSLQRGGRETQYF
TGTGCCAGCAGCTTACAGCGGGGGGGCCGGGAGACCCAGTACTTC
>few|TRBV21-1|-|TRBJ1-1
CASSKEGGNTEAFF
TGTGCCAGCAGCAAAGAAGGGGGGAACACTGAAGCTTTCTTT
>few|TRBV2|TRBD1|TRBJ2-7
CASSGQGYEQYF
TGTGCCAGCAGTGGACAGGGCTACGAGCAGTACTTC
>-|TRBV18|-|TRBJ1-1
CASSSGQGHTEAFF
TGTGCCAGCTCATCTGGTCAGGGCCACACTGAAGCTTTCTTT
>-|TRBV27|-|TRBJ1-1
CASSLSYSVNTEAFF
TGTGCCAGCAGTTTATCGTACAGTGTGAACACTGAAGCTTTCTTT
>-|TRBV29-1|TRBD1|TRBJ1-1
CSVEGQGASEAFF
TGCAGCGTTGAGGGGCAGGGGGCATCTGAAGCTTTCTTT
>once|TRBV5-1|TRBD1|TRBJ2-2
CASSVDGTGWTGELFF
TGCGCCAGCAGCGTCGACGGGACAGGGTGGACCGGGGAGCTGTTTTTT
>-|TRBV7-2|TRBD1|TRBJ1-4
CASSLGTGFEKLFF
TGTGCCAGCAGCTTAGGGACAGGGTTTGAAAAACTGTTTTTT
>-|TRBV30|TRBD2|TRBJ2-5
CAWTLGGSSGTQYF
TGTGCCTGGACCCTCGGGGGGAGCTCGGGGACCCAGTACTTC
>-|TRBV28|-|TRBJ1-2
CASSLTGQYGYTF
TGTGCCAGCAGTCTAACGGGACAATATGGCTACACCTTC
>-|TRBV19|-|TRBJ1-1
CASSTGLNTEAFF
TGTGCCAGTTCTACAGGGTTGAACACTGAAGCTTTCTTT
>-|TRBV7-7|TRBD2|TRBJ2-5
CASSRSGGARETQYF
TGTGCCAGCAGCCGTAGCGGGGGGGCCAGGGAGACCCAGTACTTC
>-|TRBV9|TRBD2|TRBJ2-5
CASSVATRGGQETQYF
TGTGCCAGCAGCGTAGCTACGCGGGGGGGCCAAGAGACCCAGTACTTC
>-|TRBV6-5|-|TRBJ1-2
CASSPLARNGYTF
TGTGCCAGCAGCCCACTGGCTAGGAATGGCTACACCTTC
>-|TRBV5-4|-|TRBJ2-2
CASSLLSGTGELFF
TGTGCCAGCAGCTTGTTAAGCGGCACCGGGGAGCTGTTTTTT
>once|TRBV28|-|TRBJ2-2
CASSLAAVNTGELFF
TGTGCCAGCAGTTTAGCGGCGGTGAACACCGGGGAGCTGTTTTTT
>-|TRBV6-5|-|TRBJ1-1
CASLSRGSTEAFF
TGTGCCAGTCTCTCAAGAGGGAGCACTGAAGCTTTCTTT
>-|TRBV5-1|TRBD2|TRBJ2-7
CASSRDGSGSSGEQYF
TGCGCCAGCAGCCGGGACGGGAGCGGGAGCTCTGGGGAGCAGTACTTC
>-|TRBV7-2|TRBD1|TRBJ1-4
CASSPGQTNEKLFF
TGTGCCAGCAGCCCGGGACAGACAAATGAAAAACTGTTTTTT
>-|TRBV5-1|-|TRBJ2-1
CASSLDGSYNEQFF
TGCGCCAGCAGCTTGGACGGCTCCTACAATGAGCAGTTCTTC
>-|TRBV19|-|TRBJ2-5
CASSSGRNQETQYF
TGTGCCAGTAGTAGTGGGAGAAACCAAGAGACCCAGTACTTC
>once|TRBV6-4|-|TRBJ2-2
CASSGQQNTGELFF
TGTGCCAGCAGTGGACAGCAAAACACCGGGGAGCTGTTTTTT
>-|TRBV7-9|-|TRBJ2-7
CASSLANSRYEQYF
TGTGCCAGCAGCTTAGCGAATAGTAGATACGAGCAGTACTTC
>-|TRBV28|-|TRBJ2-5
CASSLLGQQRAQYF
TGTGCCAGCAGTTTACTCGGACAGCAGAGGGCCCAGTACTTC
>-|TRBV7-2|-|TRBJ2-7
CASSPLSGASSYEQYF
TGTGCCAGCAGTCCTCTCTCAGGGGCCAGCTCCTACGAGCAGTACTTC
>-|TRBV6-5|TRBD1|TRBJ1-3
CASSLGTGVGNTIYF
TGTGCCAGCAGTCTTGGGACAGGGGTTGGAAACACCATATATTTT
>-|TRBV19|TRBD1|TRBJ1-4
CASSIRGQQVSEKLFF
TGTGCCAGTAGTATCCGGGGACAGCAAGTTAGTGAAAAACTGTTTTTT
>-|TRBV5-6|-|TRBJ2-2
CASSHSTRTGELFF
TGTGCCAGCAGCCACTCGACTCGCACCGGGGAGCTGTTTTTT
>-|TRBV5-1|TRBD2|TRBJ2-7
CASSLVAGGPYEQYF
TGCGCCAGCAGCTTGGTGGCGGGGGGGCCCTACGAGCAGTACTTC
>-|TRBV7-6|-|TRBJ2-7
CASSLVGGSHYEQYF
TGTGCCAGCAGCTTGGTGGGGGGTAGTCACTACGAGCAGTACTTC
>-|TRBV4-1|TRBD2|TRBJ2-5
CASSQDQGTSGGAIQETQYF
TGCGCCAGCAGCCAAGATCAAGGGACTAGCGGGGGCGCGATCCAAGAGACCCAGTACTTC
>-|TRBV5-1|TRBD1|TRBJ1-1
CASSEGQGIPEAFF
TGCGCCAGCAGCGAGGGACAGGGGATACCTGAAGCTTTCTTT
>-|TRBV28|-|TRBJ2-1
CASKGAGSSYNEQFF
TGTGCCAGCAAGGGCGCGGGGTCCTCCTACAATGAGCAGTTCTTC
>-|TRBV7-2|-|TRBJ2-5
CASSLAVLGAETQYF
TGTGCCAGCAGCTTAGCCGTCCTGGGGGCGGAGACCCAGTACTTC
>-|TRBV5-8|-|TRBJ1-2
CASNGAGNYGYTF
TGTGCCAGCAATGGGGCAGGGAACTATGGCTACACCTTC
>-|TRBV19|-|TRBJ1-2
CASNRDGGKYGYTF
TGTGCCAGTAATAGAGATGGGGGGAAGTATGGCTACACCTTC
>-|TRBV19|TRBD1|TRBJ1-2
CASSITGTDYGYTF
TGTGCCAGTAGTATAACAGGGACAGACTATGGCTACACCTTC
>-|TRBV28|-|TRBJ1-5
CASSYPNQPQHF
TGTGCCAGCAGTTATCCTAATCAGCCCCAGCATTTT
>once|TRBV28|-|TRBJ2-1
CASSSGKQLSYNEQFF
TGTGCCAGCAGTTCAGGAAAACAGCTCTCCTACAATGAGCAGTTCTTC